Following are 14 T cell receptor beta chains from one sample sequenced in a study of cytomegalovirus exposure and HLA in healthy donors. PCR used 60 Vbeta primers and 13 Jbeta primers. Profiled with immunoSEQ multiplex PCR; TCRdb holds only in-frame clones, not every one. Among about 170,000 clones listed, more than 70% were seen once. The sample consisted of PBMCs. Receptor source: a woman aged 50 to 60 in good health and CMV-seropositive.

This clone was seen just once. This chain's CDR3 is CASSLEWLAGGLYNEQFF. CDR3 nucleotides: TGTGCCAGCAGCTTAGAGTGGCTAGCGGGGGGACTCTACAATGAGCAGTTCTTC. The gene calls are TRBV11-2 and TRBJ2-1; 11 bases align to TRBD2. CDR3 length equals 18 residues. V shed 0 bases and J 3 bases; nucleotides not matched to a gene: 7. CDR1 is SGHAT and CDR2 is FQNNGV in the germline V gene.

The chain uses TRBV7-3 and TRBJ2-2; TRBD2 agrees at 11 bases. CDR1 is SGHTA and CDR2 is FQGTGA in the germline V gene. The CDR3 is 15 residues long. Trimming removed 5 bases from V and 6 bases from J; junction bases left unmatched: 5. The CDR3 DNA reads TGTGCCAGCAGCAGACTAGCGGGACCCCCCGGGGAGCTGTTTTTT. This gives the protein CASSRLAGPPGELFF.

This clone was recorded only once. The chain has TRBV28 and TRBJ1-2; a weak D match, TRBD1 (5 bases). CDR3 length: 18 amino acids. Trimming cost V 2 bases and J 6 bases, with 25 bases left between them. Looked up from germline, CDR1 is MDHEN and CDR2 is SYDVKM. CDR3 nucleotide sequence: TGTGCCAGCAGTTTAAGGGCTTCCAGGGCCCCCCGAAGGGATGGCTACACCTTC. Translating gives CASSLRASRAPRRDGYTF.

The count of this clone is one. The chain has TRBV5-1 and TRBJ2-5; the D is unclear. CDR1 is SGHRS and CDR2 is YFSETQ in the germline V gene. The CDR3 totals 11 residues. The ends were cut back, 4 bases at V and 2 bases at J, with 3 bases in the middle. CDR3 bases: TGCGCCAGCAGCACTCAAGAGACCCAGTACTTC. Translation: CASSTQETQYF.

The chain employs TRBV5-1 and TRBJ1-4; TRBD1 is a possible D gene (5 bases). This CDR3 is built from 14 residues. The V end lost 0 bases, the J end lost 6 bases, and 9 bases lay between the germline ends. Germline lookup yields CDR1 SGHRS and CDR2 YFSETQ. In nucleotides, the CDR3 is TGCGCCAGCAGCTTGGGGGGCTTAGATGAAAAACTGTTTTTT. As protein: CASSLGGLDEKLFF.

The rearrangement uses TRBV19 and TRBJ1-6; D perhaps matches TRBD1 (6 bases). V lost 4 bases and J lost 6, with 19 bases in between. Germline V gene data show CDR1 as LNHDA and CDR2 as SQIVND (reference sequence). This CDR3 is 17 amino acids long. The CDR3 region is CASSTSLRGQGNSPLHF. The CDR3 nucleotides are TGTGCCAGTAGTACCTCCCTGCGGGGGCAGGGTAATTCACCCCTCCACTTT.

The CDR3 DNA reads TGTGCCTGGATCATCCCCCCCCGCCAGCGGCCAAGCACAGATACGCAGTATTTT. As protein: CAWIIPPRQRPSTDTQYF. The chain recombines TRBV30 with TRBJ2-3; TRBD2 might be the D (5 bases). This CDR3 region has 18 residues. V was shortened by 4 bases and J by 0 bases, with 23 bases between the two germline ends. Germline loops: CDR1 GTSNPN, CDR2 SVGIG (reference sequence).

The chain links TRBV7-2 to TRBJ2-7, with D perhaps matching TRBD1 (6 bases). CDR3 size: 13 residues. V was pared by 2 bases and J by 7 bases, with 12 bases between. The V gene's germline CDR1 is SGHTA and CDR2 FQGNSA. The CDR3 loop reads CASSLTGWDEQYF. The CDR3, as DNA: TGTGCCAGCAGCTTAACAGGGTGGGATGAGCAGTACTTC.

The rearrangement links TRBV4-3 to TRBJ2-3; D possibly corresponds to TRBD2 (6 bases). The V gene's germline CDR1 is LGHNA and CDR2 YSLEER. V was trimmed by 0 bases and J by 6 bases, leaving 19 bases between them. The CDR3 length is 17 residues. The CDR3 loop is CASSQERRSGLADTQYF. The CDR3 DNA is TGCGCCAGCAGCCAAGAGAGGAGGAGCGGGCTAGCGGATACGCAGTATTTT.

This clone was seen only once. The rearrangement joins TRBV28 to TRBJ2-7; D might be TRBD2 (5 bases). The V gene's germline CDR1 is MDHEN and CDR2 SYDVKM. CDR3 size: 14 residues. V lost 2 bases, J lost 0 bases, and 8 bases lay in between. The CDR3, as DNA: TGTGCCAGCAGTTTAAGCGGACCCTCCTACGAGCAGTACTTC. Translation: CASSLSGPSYEQYF.

With regard to this clone: This specimen includes other DNA sequences encoding the same CDR3. V gene TRBV6-6 combines with J gene TRBJ2-6; possibly TRBD1 for D (6 bases). Trimming left V 6 bases short and J 0 bases short, with 12 bases between. This CDR3 is built from 16 residues. In germline, CDR1 is MNHNY, CDR2 SVGAGI (reference sequence). CDR3 region: CASSPRTVSGANVLTF. Here the CDR3 DNA reads TGTGCCAGCAGCCCTCGGACAGTCTCTGGGGCCAACGTCCTGACTTTC.

The chain combines TRBV7-2 with TRBJ2-2; tentative D call: TRBD2 (6 bases). The CDR3 is 15 residues long. The germline CDR1 and CDR2 sequences are SGHTA and FQGNSA. Between the trimmed V and J ends, which lost 1 base and 5 bases, there was a span of 11 bases. This CDR3 reads CASSLDGRDTGELFF. The CDR3 region has the DNA TGTGCCAGCAGCTTAGACGGGAGAGATACCGGGGAGCTGTTTTTT.

The chain joins TRBV2 to TRBJ1-5; no definite D call. Per germline, CDR1 SNHLY and CDR2 FYNNEI. The CDR3 contains 14 residues. Trimming removed 5 bases from V and 5 bases from J, with 13 bases in between. CDR3 residues: CASSPRTVDQPQHF. For the CDR3, the DNA is TGTGCCAGCAGTCCCCGTACGGTCGATCAGCCCCAGCATTTT.

The chain links TRBV4-2 to TRBJ2-5; 8 positions match TRBD2. V lost 1 base, J lost 4 bases, and 5 bases stayed unmatched. Germline assignment: CDR1 LGHNA and CDR2 YNFKEQ. CDR3 size: 15 residues. The DNA for the CDR3 is TGTGCCAGCAGCCAAGTGGCGGGAGGAGGAGAGACCCAGTACTTC. It codes for CASSQVAGGGETQYF.